Sequencing of this T cell receptor (beta chain) was carried out in a study of technical replicates of blood from a handful of donors. V trimming: 1 base; J trimming: 5 bases; junction bases outside the gene matches: 5. Germline lookup yields CDR1 SGDLS and CDR2 YYNGEE. The CDR3 loop spans 14 amino acids. Here immunoSEQ multiplex PCR was the method, and the copy in TCRdb shows in-frame clones only, minus some. This sample has 70,000 to 90,000 clones, with approximately 94% found just once. This clonotype originated in a human donor in good health. This sequence joins TRBV9 and TRBJ1-2; 7 nucleotides agree with TRBD1. Material: T cells isolated from PBMCs. In nucleotides, the CDR3 is TGTGCCAGCAGCGTACGCGGACAGGCGTATGGCTACACCTTC. This encodes CASSVRGQAYGYTF.